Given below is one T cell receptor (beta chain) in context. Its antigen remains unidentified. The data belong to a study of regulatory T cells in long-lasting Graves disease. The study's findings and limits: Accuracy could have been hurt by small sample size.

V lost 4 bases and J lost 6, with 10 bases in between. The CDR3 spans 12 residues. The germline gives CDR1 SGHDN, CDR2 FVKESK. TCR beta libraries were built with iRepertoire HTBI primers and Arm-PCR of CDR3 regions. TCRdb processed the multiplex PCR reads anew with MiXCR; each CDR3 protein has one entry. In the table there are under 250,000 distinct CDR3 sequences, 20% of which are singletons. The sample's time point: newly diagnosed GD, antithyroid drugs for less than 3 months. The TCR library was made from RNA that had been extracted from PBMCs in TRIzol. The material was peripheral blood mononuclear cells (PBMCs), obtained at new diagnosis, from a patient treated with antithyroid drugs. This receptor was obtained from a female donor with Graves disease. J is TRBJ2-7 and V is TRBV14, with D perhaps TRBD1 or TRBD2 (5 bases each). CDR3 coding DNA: TGTGCCAGCAGCCCTCGGGGCGTCGAGCAGTACTTC. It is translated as CASSPRGVEQYF.